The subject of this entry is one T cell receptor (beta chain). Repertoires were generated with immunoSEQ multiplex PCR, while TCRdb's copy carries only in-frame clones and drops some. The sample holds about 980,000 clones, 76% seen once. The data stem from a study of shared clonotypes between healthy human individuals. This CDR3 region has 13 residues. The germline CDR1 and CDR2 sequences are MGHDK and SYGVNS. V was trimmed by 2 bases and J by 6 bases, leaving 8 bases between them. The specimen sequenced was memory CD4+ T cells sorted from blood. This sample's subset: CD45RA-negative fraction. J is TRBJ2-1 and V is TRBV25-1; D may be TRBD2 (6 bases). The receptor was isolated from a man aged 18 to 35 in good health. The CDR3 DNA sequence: TGTGCCAGCAGTGAAGGGGGGAGCAATGAGCAGTTCTTC. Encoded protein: CASSEGGSNEQFF.